These 26 T cell receptor beta chains originate from one sample sequenced in a study of T cells in tuberculosis. Time point specified: new active TB diagnosis, blood taken before or within 7 days of starting treatment. Profiled with immunoSEQ multiplex PCR; TCRdb holds only in-frame clones, not every one. This sample yields about 34,000 clones, of which approximately 90% are seen a single time; less than 2.5% belongs to the top ten. The starting material was PBMCs, obtained at tuberculosis diagnosis. These receptors came from an adult with tuberculosis.

This chain joins TRBV27 and TRBJ1-2; no firm D call. Looked up from germline, CDR1 is MNHEY and CDR2 is SMNVEV (reference sequence). With 3 bases removed from V and 1 base from J, the gap between germline ends came to 9 bases. The CDR3 contains 14 residues. In DNA, the CDR3 is TGTGCCAGCAGTTTGATCGGGAGTAACTATGGCTACACCTTC. Residues: CASSLIGSNYGYTF.

This clone appeared once. The chain links TRBV19 to TRBJ1-5, with a possible D match to TRBD1 (5 bases). The CDR3 extends over 17 amino acids. The V and J ends lost 10 bases and 3 bases respectively, with 25 bases between them. CDR1 is LNHDA, CDR2 SQIVND, per germline (reference sequence). As DNA, the CDR3 is TGTGCCACCTCCCGGTTCGGGCAGGGTGGTACCAATCAGCCCCAGCATTTT. Translating it yields CATSRFGQGGTNQPQHF.

The V call is TRBV29-1, the J call TRBJ1-1, with 8 bases that match TRBD1. CDR3 length equals 14 residues. V lost 3 bases, J lost 3 bases, and 6 bases stayed unmatched. CDR1 is SQVTM, CDR2 ANQGSEA, per germline. Written as DNA, the CDR3 is TGCAGCGTTGACAGGGGGCGACACGACACTGAAGCTTTCTTT. It encodes CSVDRGRHDTEAFF. Together with reference TRBV29-1 and TRBJ1-1, the CDR3 gives the full variable domain: SAVISQKPSRDICQRGTSLTIQCQVDSQVTMMFWYRQQPGQSLTLIATANQGSEATYESGFVIDKFPISRPNLTFSTLTVSNMSPEDSSIYLCSVDRGRHDTEAFFGQGTRLTVV.

V and J are TRBV5-4 and TRBJ1-1; TRBD1 aligns across 7 bases. Germline trimming cut 4 bases from V and 8 bases from J; bases unmatched to any gene: 14. Germline V gives CDR1 SGHNT, CDR2 YYREEE (reference sequence). The CDR3 has 15 residues. DNA for the CDR3: TGTGCCAGCAGCCCAGGAAGACAGGGAATCGGAGAAGCTTTCTTT. Amino acids: CASSPGRQGIGEAFF.

A single count supports this clone. This chain connects TRBV7-8 to TRBJ2-1; TRBD2 aligns across 9 bases. The V segment lost 7 bases and the J segment 14 bases; nucleotides outside the gene matches: 9. The CDR3 has 12 amino acids. Per germline, CDR1 SGHVS and CDR2 FQNEAQ. CDR3 sequence: CASTNVAGEKFF. CDR3 DNA sequence: TGTGCCAGCACCAATGTAGCGGGGGAGAAGTTCTTC.

The genes are TRBV6-1 and TRBJ1-2, with TRBD1 identical over 8 bases. Trimming removed 0 bases from V and 8 bases from J; junction bases left unmatched: 8. The CDR3 is 15 residues long. CDR1 is MNHNS and CDR2 is SASEGT in the germline V gene. In nucleotides, the CDR3 is TGTGCCAGCAGTGAAGCGCATCTCAGGGGGCGAGGCTACACCTTC. Its protein is CASSEAHLRGRGYTF.

The chain employs TRBV4-3 and TRBJ2-4; TRBD2 matches 13 bases. Germline values: CDR1 LGHNA, CDR2 YSLEER. V shed 3 bases and J 1 base; nucleotides not matched to a gene: 12. The CDR3 is made up of 20 amino acids. The CDR3 DNA sequence: TGCGCCAGCAGCCACGACTGGGGGACTAGCGGGGTCGGGGCCAAAAACATTCAGTACTTC. Its protein product is CASSHDWGTSGVGAKNIQYF.

This clone has just one count. Written as DNA, the CDR3 is TGCGCCAGCAGCCAAGATTTTATGGGACAGGGCCCCTACAATGAGCAGTTCTTC. This sequence encodes CASSQDFMGQGPYNEQFF. The chain links TRBV4-3 to TRBJ2-1; 9 bases agree with TRBD1. CDR1 is LGHNA, CDR2 YSLEER, per germline. There are 18 residues in the CDR3. Trimming took 0 bases from V and 2 from J; bases not matched to a gene: 8.

This chain links TRBV5-4 with TRBJ1-1; D is ambiguous. This CDR3 region has 12 residues. Germline V gene lookup returns CDR1 SGHNT and CDR2 YYREEE (reference sequence). V was pared by 0 bases and J by 4 bases, with 4 bases between. CDR3 in DNA: TGTGCCAGCAGCTTGGGGAGCACTGAAGCTTTCTTT. As protein: CASSLGSTEAFF.

In DNA form, the CDR3 reads TGTGCCAGCAGTCCCGCCGGGACAGGGTGGACTGAAGCTTTCTTT. As protein: CASSPAGTGWTEAFF. J is TRBJ1-1 and V is TRBV28, with 9 nucleotides matching TRBD1. CDR1 and CDR2 (germline): MDHEN, SYDVKM. The CDR3 extends over 15 amino acids. Trimming at V came to 5 bases and at J to 5 bases, leaving 9 bases not matched to a gene.

The CDR3 DNA is TGTGCCAGCAGCTCCAGGATGAACACTGAAGCTTTCTTT. Protein: CASSSRMNTEAFF. The V gene is TRBV5-4, the J gene TRBJ1-1; D is unresolved. This CDR3 contains 13 residues. The germline CDR1 and CDR2 sequences are SGHNT and YYREEE (reference sequence). V dropped 3 bases and J dropped 0 bases, with 6 bases sitting between them. The entire variable domain, with the rest obtained from reference TRBV5-4 and TRBJ1-1, is as follows: ETGVTQSPTHLIKTRGQQVTLRCSSQSGHNTVSWYQQALGQGPQFIFQYYREEENGRGNFPPRFSGLQFPNYSSELNVNALELDDSALYLCASSSRMNTEAFFGQGTRLTVV.

This clone was seen a single time. V is TRBV6-1 and J is TRBJ1-6; possibly TRBD1 for D (6 bases). There are 13 residues in the CDR3. V lost 11 bases to trimming and J lost 7 bases, with 15 bases between them. CDR1 and CDR2 (germline): MNHNS, SASEGT. CDR3: CASRRTENSPLHF. The CDR3 DNA sequence: TGTGCCTCCCGGCGGACAGAGAATTCACCCCTCCACTTT.

Remarks on this clone: Other DNA sequences of this sample code for an identical CDR3. The chain carries TRBV27 and TRBJ1-2; D gene ambiguous. Germline CDR1 MNHEY, CDR2 SMNVEV (reference sequence). The CDR3 runs 15 residues. Trimming stripped 0 bases from V and 7 bases from J, with 15 bases between. The CDR3 DNA follows: TGTGCCAGCAGTTTATCGTTCTTGTGGGAGGGTGGCTACACCTTC. Encoded protein: CASSLSFLWEGGYTF.

The V gene is TRBV20-1, the J gene TRBJ1-2; D is possibly TRBD1 (5 bases). Germline assignment: CDR1 DFQATT and CDR2 SNEGSKA (reference sequence). The CDR3 is 11 residues long. Trimming took 6 bases from V and 4 from J, leaving 9 bases between them. CDR3: CSAAGRYGYTF. For the CDR3, the DNA is TGCAGTGCCGCAGGGCGCTATGGCTACACCTTC.

The chain links TRBV4-1 to TRBJ1-4, with 9 bases fitting TRBD1. V was clipped by 3 bases and J by 7 bases; unmatched bases: 15. The length of the CDR3 is 18 residues. The germline V gene has CDR1 MGHRA and CDR2 YSYEKL. Here the CDR3 reads CASSQTRGQGSLGEKLFF. The CDR3 bases are TGCGCCAGCAGCCAGACTAGGGGACAGGGTAGTTTGGGTGAAAAACTGTTTTTT.

The genes are TRBV6-4 and TRBJ1-2; TRBD1 might be the D (6 bases). The CDR3 is made up of 15 amino acids. Germline lookup yields CDR1 MRHNA and CDR2 SNTAGT. V lost 4 bases, J lost 8 bases, and 20 bases lay in between. The CDR3 DNA reads TGTGCCAGCAGTGCCACCGGGACAACCCCCGGGGGCTACACCTTC. This gives the protein CASSATGTTPGGYTF.

The rearrangement links TRBV18 to TRBJ1-6; no clear D gene. Germline V gene data show CDR1 as KGHSH and CDR2 as LQKENI. Deletions cut 4 bases from V and 0 bases from J, with 16 bases between. This CDR3 region has 18 residues. The CDR3 here is CASSQEEVRSSYNSPLHF. As DNA, the CDR3 is TGTGCCAGCTCACAAGAGGAAGTCCGGAGCTCCTATAATTCACCCCTCCACTTT.

The rearrangement joins TRBV29-1 to TRBJ2-1; 8 bases fit TRBD1. The germline gives CDR1 SQVTM, CDR2 ANQGSEA. This CDR3 is 13 amino acids long. Trimming cost V 5 bases and J 5 bases; bases outside gene matches: 5. CDR3 in amino acids: CSVLTGANNEQFF. The CDR3 DNA sequence: TGCAGCGTTTTGACAGGGGCCAACAATGAGCAGTTCTTC.

V is TRBV2 and J is TRBJ2-6, with TRBD1 as a possible D gene (6 bases). Germline V CDR1 and CDR2: SNHLY, FYNNEI. CDR3 length equals 15 residues. V lost 1 base to trimming and J lost 2 bases, with 6 bases between them. The CDR3 loop reads CASSEDRAGANVLTF. The DNA for the CDR3 is TGTGCCAGCAGTGAAGACAGGGCTGGGGCCAACGTCCTGACTTTC.

The V and J genes are TRBV6-5 and TRBJ1-4; 9 bases are shared with TRBD1. The junction had 10 bases not matched to a gene; V was cut back by 4 bases and J by 7 bases. CDR3 size: 16 residues. Germline CDR1 and CDR2: MNHEY and SVGAGI. The CDR3 loop reads CASSSTYRDRVEKLFF. In DNA, the CDR3 is TGTGCCAGCAGTTCTACTTACCGGGACAGGGTTGAAAAACTGTTTTTT.

The chain recombines TRBV27 with TRBJ2-5; tentative D call: TRBD1 (6 bases). The ends were cut back, 1 base at V and 5 bases at J, with 14 bases in the middle. Germline lookup yields CDR1 MNHEY and CDR2 SMNVEV (reference sequence). The CDR3 sequence is 15 residues long. The CDR3 nucleotides are TGTGCCAGCAGTTTATTGGGGGCGCGATCTGAGACCCAGTACTTC. Its translation is CASSLLGARSETQYF.

The V call is TRBV4-1, the J call TRBJ1-1; the match to TRBD1 covers 8 bases. V dropped 4 bases and J dropped 4; count of bases not matched to a gene: 5. The CDR3 contains 14 residues. CDR1 is MGHRA and CDR2 is YSYEKL in the germline V gene. DNA of the CDR3: TGCGCCAGCAGCCTATGGACAGGGATCACTGAAGCTTTCTTT. This gives the protein CASSLWTGITEAFF.

This rearrangement joins TRBV13 to TRBJ1-1; D uncertain. Germline V lookup: CDR1 PRHDT, CDR2 FYEKMQ (reference sequence). The V and J ends lost 2 bases and 3 bases respectively, with 16 bases between them. The length of the CDR3 is 16 residues. DNA of the CDR3: TGTGCCAGCAGCTTACTTGCGCGAGGGCGATACACTGAAGCTTTCTTT. Its protein is CASSLLARGRYTEAFF.

By proportion, this clone is medium-sized (0.01 to 0.1%). Here the CDR3 reads CASSYLGDSGNTIYF. For the CDR3, the DNA is TGCGCCAGCAGCTATCTAGGGGACTCTGGAAACACCATATATTTT. The chain joins TRBV4-3 to TRBJ1-3; a possible D gene is TRBD1 (5 bases). From germline, CDR1 is LGHNA and CDR2 YSLEER. The CDR3 contains 15 residues. Trimming left V 5 bases short and J 0 bases short, with 11 bases between.

The rearrangement links TRBV5-4 to TRBJ2-5; possible D gene TRBD1, 6 bases. V lost 6 bases to trimming and J lost 13 bases, with 25 bases between them. The CDR3 covers 14 residues. Per the germline V gene, CDR1 is SGHNT and CDR2 is YYREEE (reference sequence). The CDR3 coding sequence is TGTGCCAGCATCCTCGACAGGAGCATCGAGGGGCGGTACTTC. Amino acid sequence: CASILDRSIEGRYF.

The chain is built from TRBV9 and TRBJ2-2; D is possibly TRBD1 (5 bases). The germline V gene has CDR1 SGDLS and CDR2 YYNGEE. This CDR3 spans 16 amino acids. Trimming took 0 bases from V and 4 from J, leaving 13 bases between them. The CDR3, as DNA: TGTGCCAGCAGCGTAGAGGCAGGGAAGGTCACCGGGGAGCTGTTTTTT. Its protein is CASSVEAGKVTGELFF.